Below, 5 T cell receptor beta chains from the same sample are listed, as sequenced in a study of blood T cells in healthy people across ages (dated by TCRdb to between 2015 and 2016). Libraries were built with 5' RACE. Sequencing instrument: Illumina HiSeq 2500. A second roughly 6 to 11 cycle PCR used a sample-barcoded 5' primer and a J-beta primer mix. The raw public reads went through TCRdb reprocessing: fastp at Q25, MiXCR clone calling, in-frame beta chains kept. When rows share a CDR3 protein, they turn into one entry using the most common DNA and genes. This sample lists 760,000 or so distinct CDR3 sequences; around 25% were detected once. More than 8% of the sample comes from the top ten. This same sample was also part of a study on T cells of mothers and their children.

Sample: blood. These receptors were taken from a boy aged 5-17 years in good health.

This chain joins TRBV12-3 or TRBV12-4 and TRBJ2-3; no firm D call. V lost 3 bases and J 2 bases, leaving 12 bases between the germline ends. The CDR3 has 15 residues. CDR3 sequence reads: CASSFMGYDTDTQYF. The DNA for the CDR3 is TGTGCCAGCAGTTTCATGGGTTATGACACAGATACGCAGTATTTT.

The chain joins TRBV7-2 to TRBJ2-3; 14 bases are shared with TRBD2. Germline loops: CDR1 SGHTA, CDR2 FQGNSA. Trimming at V came to 5 bases and at J to 6 bases, leaving 7 bases not matched to a gene. This CDR3 comprises 16 residues. The CDR3 bases are TGTGCCAGCAGCGCGGGACTAGCGGGGGTTTTGGATACGCAGTATTTT. Translated, it gives CASSAGLAGVLDTQYF.

The chain couples TRBV11-3 to TRBJ2-1, with TRBD2 as a possible D gene (6 bases). The CDR3 has 13 amino acids. In germline, CDR1 is SGHNT, CDR2 YENEEA. The V and J ends lost 4 bases and 6 bases respectively, with 10 bases between them. As DNA, the CDR3 is TGTGCCAGCAGCTCCTATAGCGGCAATGAGCAGTTCTTC. Its translation: CASSSYSGNEQFF.

The chain recombines TRBV7-9 with TRBJ2-3; 7 nucleotides line up with TRBD2. The V and J ends lost 5 bases and 4 bases, in that order; junction bases with no gene match: 15. Germline loops: CDR1 SEHNR, CDR2 FQNEAQ (reference sequence). CDR3 length: 17 amino acids. In nucleotides, the CDR3 is TGTGCCAGCAGCCTCACACAGGCGGTAGCGGGCGCAGATACGCAGTATTTT. As protein: CASSLTQAVAGADTQYF.

This chain links TRBV9 with TRBJ1-2; D unresolved. The CDR3 loop spans 13 amino acids. Germline V gene lookup returns CDR1 SGDLS and CDR2 YYNGEE. Between the trimmed V and J ends, which lost 0 bases and 6 bases, there was a span of 9 bases. In DNA form, the CDR3 reads TGTGCCAGCAGCGTAGGGAGGAACAATGGCTACACCTTC. This translates into CASSVGRNNGYTF.